This TCR beta chain was observed in a study of T-cell reconstitution after alpha-beta-depleted transplantation in children. The V gene end was trimmed by 5 bases and the J gene end by 3 bases; junction bases not matched to a gene: 4. The CDR3 is 14 amino acids. Per the germline V gene, CDR1 is MDHEN and CDR2 is SYDVKM. Only a few counts were recorded for this clonotype. Its target is unknown. Preparing the TCRbeta library involved the use of unique molecular identifiers. TCRdb ran MiXCR on the PCR reads and lists one entry per CDR3 protein. The repertoire holds 450,000 to 550,000 distinct CDR3 sequences, with roughly an eighth as singletons. Broader study findings: One year after transplant, T-cell counts and diversity came mostly from newly produced T cells. There were some patients whose high TCRbeta diversity at day 60 came from surviving recipient T cells and thymic progenitors. About two months after transplant, alpha-beta T cells reportedly came from several hundred expanded graft clones.

This sequence was found in a female patient aged 2 to 10 who had a stem cell transplant for aplastic anemia, so the T cells may come from the graft donor. Sequenced here: PBMCs, mostly from graft donor cells, sampled 180 days after TCRalphabeta/CD19-depleted stem cell transplant. This chain links TRBV28 with TRBJ2-1, with TRBD2 matching 7 bases. DNA for the CDR3: TGTGCCAGCAGTCTAGCGGATTTCTACAATGAGCAGTTCTTC. Amino acids: CASSLADFYNEQFF.